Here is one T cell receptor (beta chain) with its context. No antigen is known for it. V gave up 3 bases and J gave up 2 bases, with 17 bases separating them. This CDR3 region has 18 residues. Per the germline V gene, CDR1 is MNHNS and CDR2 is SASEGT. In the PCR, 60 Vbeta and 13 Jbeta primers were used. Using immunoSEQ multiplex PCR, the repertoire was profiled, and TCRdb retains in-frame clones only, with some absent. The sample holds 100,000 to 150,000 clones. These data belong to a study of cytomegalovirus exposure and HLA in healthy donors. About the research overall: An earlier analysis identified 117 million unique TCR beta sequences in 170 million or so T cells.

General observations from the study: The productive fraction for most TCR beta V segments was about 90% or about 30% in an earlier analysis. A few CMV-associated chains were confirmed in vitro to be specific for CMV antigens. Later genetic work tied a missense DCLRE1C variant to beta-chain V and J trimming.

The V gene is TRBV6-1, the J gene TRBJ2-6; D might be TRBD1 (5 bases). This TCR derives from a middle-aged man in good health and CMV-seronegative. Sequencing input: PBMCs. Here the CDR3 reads CASSENSGSLPGANVLTF. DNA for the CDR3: TGTGCCAGCAGTGAGAATTCAGGGTCGCTTCCTGGGGCCAACGTCCTGACTTTC.